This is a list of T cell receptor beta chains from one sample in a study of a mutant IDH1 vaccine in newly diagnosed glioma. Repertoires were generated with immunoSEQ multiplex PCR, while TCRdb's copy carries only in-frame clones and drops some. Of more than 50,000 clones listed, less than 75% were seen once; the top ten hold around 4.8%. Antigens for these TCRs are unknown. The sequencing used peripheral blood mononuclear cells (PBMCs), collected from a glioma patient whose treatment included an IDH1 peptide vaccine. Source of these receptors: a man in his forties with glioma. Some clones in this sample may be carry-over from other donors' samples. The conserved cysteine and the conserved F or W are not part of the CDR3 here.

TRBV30,AWLTGGASYNSPLH
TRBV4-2,ASSQRGSGGALAGEQY
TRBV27,ASSLLGGGPNQPQH
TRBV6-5,ASRGTPNYGYT
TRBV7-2,ASSLPAGMNTEAF
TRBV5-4,ASSRETYSYEQY
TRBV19,ASSRRGTGVRGYT
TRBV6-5,ASSGSTSQPQH
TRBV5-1,ASSLAGDQPQH
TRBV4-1,ASSQDGAAGSYGYT
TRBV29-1,SAQGGGQPQH
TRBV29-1,SVRENTEAF
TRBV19,ASSIGGQGHTGELF
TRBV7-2,ASRSTGKDEQF
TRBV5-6,ASSLRTSGGDTQY
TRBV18,ASSPMAGLDTEAF
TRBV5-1,ASSQDVYEQY